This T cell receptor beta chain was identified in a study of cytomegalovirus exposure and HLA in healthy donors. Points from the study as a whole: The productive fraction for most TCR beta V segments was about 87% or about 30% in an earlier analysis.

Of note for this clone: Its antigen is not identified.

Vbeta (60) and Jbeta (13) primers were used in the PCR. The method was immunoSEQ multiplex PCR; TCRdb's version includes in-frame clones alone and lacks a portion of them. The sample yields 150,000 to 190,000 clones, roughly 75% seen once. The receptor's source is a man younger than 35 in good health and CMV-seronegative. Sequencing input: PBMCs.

The CDR3 nucleotides are TGTGCCAGCAGTTTGAGGCGTGATTTGCAGCCCCAGCATTTT. Its protein is CASSLRRDLQPQHF. V and J are TRBV28 and TRBJ1-5; D not resolved. Germline V CDR1 and CDR2: MDHEN, SYDVKM. The germline V and J ends were trimmed by 3 bases and 7 bases, with 13 bases remaining between them. The CDR3 consists of 14 residues. The whole variable domain, remainder taken from reference TRBV28 and TRBJ1-5, is DVKVTQSSRYLVKRTGEKVFLECVQDMDHENMFWYRQDPGLGLRLIYFSYDVKMKEKGDIPEGYSVSREKKERFSLILESASTNQTSMYLCASSLRRDLQPQHFGDGTRLSIL.